The clone carrying this T cell receptor (beta chain) has a handful of counts. Its target is not known. Germline V CDR1 and CDR2: LGHNA, YNFKEQ. Trimming stripped 1 base from V and 12 bases from J, with 16 bases between. The CDR3 covers 14 residues. The source of the sample is a study of T cells after yellow fever vaccination. The overall study: Libraries from low-cell-number fractions were prepared with the SMART-Seq v4 Ultra Low Input RNA kit.

UMIs were added to TCR cDNA along with a universal primer site when it was made by 5'RACE template switching. MiXCR was run by TCRdb on the 5' RACE reads, yielding one entry per CDR3 protein. The sample has around 350,000 distinct CDR3 sequences; approximately 10% are singletons. Whole-study results and caveats: Most primary-vaccination clones reappeared after the booster (about 95% CD4, approximately 88% CD8). The secondary response was weaker but peaked faster, day 5 versus 15.

The starting material was PBMCs, obtained on the day of the first yellow fever vaccination. The chain recombines TRBV4-2 with TRBJ2-1, with a tentative D call TRBD1 (5 bases). The receptor was derived from a man between 18 and 29 years old who received the YFV17D yellow fever vaccine. The CDR3 coding sequence is TGTGCCAGCAGCCAAGCTGGTGGCGAAGGGGTGCAGTTCTTC. Encoded protein: CASSQAGGEGVQFF.